These T cell receptor beta chains were read from a single sample in a study of shared clonotypes between healthy human individuals. This table comes from immunoSEQ multiplex PCR, and its TCRdb copy is limited to in-frame clones, with some not included. This sample has over a million clones, with 98% found just once. Sequencing was done on a sample of naive CD4+ T cells sorted from blood. The receptors here all came from a man aged 25 to 40 in good health. The CDR3 runs from the conserved cysteine through the conserved F or W. A D gene is named only where the DNA matches it firmly. Size is omitted from some rows. Given values are once, few, many or a class for expanded clones.

size,D,V,J,DNA,CDR3
NA,NA,TRBV11-2,TRBJ2-3,TGTGCCAGCAGCAAGCGGGTGGGCTCCGACACAGATACGCAGTATTTT,CASSKRVGSDTDTQYF
NA,TRBD2,TRBV12-5,TRBJ2-5,TGTGCTAGTGGGACCGGGACTAAGGGCCAAGAGACCCAGTACTTC,CASGTGTKGQETQYF
NA,NA,TRBV6-1,TRBJ2-5,TGTGCCAGCGGTGGGCCAAGGGAGACCCAGTACTTC,CASGGPRETQYF
NA,NA,TRBV11-2,TRBJ2-1,TGTGCCAGCAGCCCCAGTCTCTCCTACAATGAGCAGTTCTTC,CASSPSLSYNEQFF
NA,TRBD1,TRBV6-5,TRBJ2-2,TGTGCCAGCAGCACCACAGGGGGCACCGGGGAGCTGTTTTTT,CASSTTGGTGELFF
NA,NA,TRBV6-4,TRBJ1-5,TGTGCCAGCAGGGAGGCAGGTTTTTATAGCAATCAGCCCCAGCATTTT,CASREAGFYSNQPQHF
NA,NA,TRBV21-1,TRBJ1-5,TGTGCCAGCAGCAAAAAAACTCAATACTCCAATCAGCCCCAGCATTTT,CASSKKTQYSNQPQHF
NA,TRBD2,TRBV2,TRBJ2-1,TGTGCCAGCACCGACCTTAGCGGGAGGGCCAAGAATGAGCAGTTCTTC,CASTDLSGRAKNEQFF
NA,NA,TRBV11-2,TRBJ2-7,TGTGCCAGCAGCTCACCGAAATGGCCACCCTCCTACGAGCAGTACTTC,CASSSPKWPPSYEQYF
NA,TRBD2,TRBV11-2,TRBJ2-1,TGTGCCAGCAGCCAGGGACTAGCCAACAATGAGCAGTTCTTC,CASSQGLANNEQFF
NA,TRBD2,TRBV5-1,TRBJ2-1,TGCGCCAGCAGCTTGGGTGGACTAGCGGGAGTAAATGAGCAGTTCTTC,CASSLGGLAGVNEQFF
NA,TRBD1,TRBV19,TRBJ2-7,TGTGCCAGTAGTAGCCGGGACAGGGTGCAGTACTTC,CASSSRDRVQYF
NA,NA,TRBV15,TRBJ2-1,TGTGCCACCAGCATAGGGGTTTGGGGCTACAATGAGCAGTTCTTC,CATSIGVWGYNEQFF
NA,NA,TRBV5-6,TRBJ2-1,TGTGCCAGCTCGGGCGGGCCCTACAATGAGCAGTTCTTC,CASSGGPYNEQFF
NA,NA,TRBV20-1,TRBJ2-3,TGCAGTGCGGCCCTAGATACGCAGTATTTT,CSAALDTQYF
NA,TRBD2,TRBV5-1,TRBJ2-3,TGCGCCAGCAGCTCAGCGGGAGCTCCAGATACGCAGTATTTT,CASSSAGAPDTQYF
NA,TRBD2,TRBV10-2,TRBJ2-7,TGCGCCAGCAGTGCAATTAGGACTAGCGTTGAGCAGTACTTC,CASSAIRTSVEQYF
NA,TRBD2,TRBV5-5,TRBJ2-1,TGTGCCAGCAGCTTACTAGCGGGAGCCCCCAATGAGCAGTTCTTC,CASSLLAGAPNEQFF
NA,NA,TRBV27,TRBJ2-1,TGTGCCAGCAGTTTTGTCTCCTCCTACAATGAGCAGTTCTTC,CASSFVSSYNEQFF
NA,TRBD1,TRBV18,TRBJ1-2,TGTGCCAGCTCACGGACAGGGGGGAACGATGGCTACACCTTC,CASSRTGGNDGYTF
NA,NA,TRBV30,TRBJ2-1,TGTGCCTGGAGAGACAGGAGAAGTGCAGGGAATGAGCAGTTCTTC,CAWRDRRSAGNEQFF
NA,TRBD2,TRBV11-2,TRBJ2-1,TGTGCCAGCTTGAAACCCGGGACTAGAACCTACAATGAGCAGTTCTTC,CASLKPGTRTYNEQFF
NA,NA,TRBV27,TRBJ2-5,TGTGCCAGCAGCCCCCGGGGGAGGGGGGAGTACGGAGAGACCCAGTACTTC,CASSPRGRGEYGETQYF
NA,TRBD2,TRBV6-6,TRBJ2-5,TGTGCCAGCAGTTACTCGACTAGCGGACAAGAGACCCAGTACTTC,CASSYSTSGQETQYF
NA,NA,TRBV19,TRBJ2-7,TGTGCCAGTAGTATGGCCGGACAGCGCTACGAGCAGTACTTC,CASSMAGQRYEQYF
once,TRBD1,TRBV7-9,TRBJ1-1,TGTGCCAGCGGAATCACAGGGGGACGGGACGAAGCTTTCTTT,CASGITGGRDEAFF
NA,TRBD2,TRBV7-2,TRBJ2-2,TGTGCCAGCAACTCCGGACTAGCGGCAACCGGGGAGCTGTTTTTT,CASNSGLAATGELFF
few,NA,TRBV7-3,TRBJ2-3,TGTGCCAGCAGCTTAGTAGCGACCCAACTGCATTTT,CASSLVATQLHF